These 5 T cell receptor beta chains share one sample of origin, sequenced in a study of beta chain features in type 1 diabetes. The isolated RNA, all of it, was reverse transcribed, so expressed TCRB transcripts were what got sequenced. Produced via immunoSEQ multiplex PCR; TCRdb's table is partial and in-frame only. The sample lists 220,000 or so clones, about 63% occurring once. The material sequenced was naive CD4+ T cells from blood. The receptors shown here come from a young man in good health.

The V gene is TRBV9, the J gene TRBJ2-6; a possible D gene is TRBD1 (5 bases). Germline V lookup: CDR1 SGDLS, CDR2 YYNGEE. The V end lost 4 bases, the J end lost 3 bases, and 17 bases lay between the germline ends. This CDR3 region has 17 residues. The DNA of the CDR3 is TGTGCCAGCAGCACCTCCCCTCAGGGTGATGGGGCCAACGTCCTGACTTTC. It yields the protein CASSTSPQGDGANVLTF.

V gene TRBV5-6 combines with J gene TRBJ2-5; 7 nucleotides agree with TRBD1. CDR1 and CDR2 from the germline V gene are SGHDT and YYEEEE. This CDR3 is built from 15 residues. The V gene end was trimmed by 0 bases and the J gene end by 2 bases; junction bases not matched to a gene: 4. CDR3 DNA: TGTGCCAGCAGCTTGGACAGGGGTATACAAGAGACCCAGTACTTC. This sequence encodes CASSLDRGIQETQYF.

This chain joins TRBV29-1 and TRBJ1-5; possibly TRBD1 for D (5 bases). Germline V CDR1 and CDR2: SQVTM, ANQGSEA. CDR3 length: 14 residues. Trimming cost V 6 bases and J 6 bases, with 18 bases left between them. The CDR3 DNA reads TGCAGCGTCCAGGGAGAGGGTGATACTCAGCCCCAGCATTTT. Its protein is CSVQGEGDTQPQHF.

The rearrangement uses TRBV5-4 and TRBJ2-2, with D perhaps matching TRBD2 (6 bases). Trimming took off 6 bases at V and 5 bases at J, with 14 bases between the two ends. There are 14 residues in the CDR3. Germline CDR1 is SGHNT and CDR2 is YYREEE (reference sequence). The CDR3 spells CASKRSGGTGELFF. For the CDR3, the DNA is TGTGCCAGCAAAAGGAGCGGAGGGACCGGGGAGCTGTTTTTT.

The chain uses TRBV7-8 and TRBJ2-1; 13 bases match TRBD2. The CDR3 has 17 residues. J lost 4 bases, V lost 0 bases, and 3 bases had no gene match. Germline assignment: CDR1 SGHVS and CDR2 FQNEAQ. CDR3 DNA sequence: TGTGCCAGCAGCTTAGCCCGACTAGCGGGAGGATACAATGAGCAGTTCTTC. This encodes CASSLARLAGGYNEQFF.